Listed here are 7 T cell receptor beta chains from one sample, sequenced in a study of OX40 agonist ivuxolimab in advanced cancers. TCRdb keeps only in-frame clones here, not all; method: immunoSEQ multiplex PCR. The sample has some 80,000 clones, approximately 84% seen once. The sample in question was CD4+ or CD8+ T cells sorted from blood, obtained in a trial of the OX40 agonist ivuxolimab. Source of these receptors: an adult with an advanced solid tumor such as melanoma, head and neck, liver or kidney cancer.

The chain employs TRBV2 and TRBJ2-7, with 9 bases matching TRBD1. With V trimmed by 7 bases and J by 0 bases, 4 bases remained unmatched. The length of the CDR3 is 14 residues. CDR1 SNHLY and CDR2 FYNNEI come from the germline V gene. Here the CDR3 DNA reads TGTGCCAGCACCGGGACAGGGATCTCCTACGAGCAGTACTTC. Protein product: CASTGTGISYEQYF.

J is TRBJ1-1 and V is TRBV7-9; 10 positions agree with TRBD1. In germline, CDR1 is SEHNR, CDR2 FQNEAQ (reference sequence). The CDR3 spans 14 residues. The junction had 5 bases not matched to a gene; V was cut back by 2 bases and J by 8 bases. CDR3 nucleotides: TGTGCCAGCAGCTTATCCGGGACAGGGGCAGAAGCTTTCTTT. Amino acids: CASSLSGTGAEAFF.

This chain uses TRBV6-6 with TRBJ1-5; 7 positions match TRBD1. V was clipped by 6 bases and J by 7 bases; unmatched bases: 9. The CDR3 consists of 14 residues. CDR1 and CDR2 (germline): MNHNY, SVGAGI (reference sequence). CDR3 sequence reads: CASRERGRGQPQHF. For the CDR3, the DNA is TGTGCCAGCAGGGAGAGGGGGCGCGGCCAGCCCCAGCATTTT.

The chain employs TRBV11-2 and TRBJ2-7, with 9 bases matching TRBD2. CDR3 length: 15 residues. Trimming removed 4 bases from V and 2 bases from J; junction bases left unmatched: 6. The germline gives CDR1 SGHAT, CDR2 FQNNGV. The CDR3 loop reads CASSSVTSGAYEQYF. CDR3 in DNA: TGTGCCAGCAGCTCCGTGACTAGCGGCGCCTACGAGCAGTACTTC.

The table lists this clone with a few counts. Here the CDR3 DNA reads TGTGCCAGCAGACTTAAGGGCGAGCAGTACTTC. Translated, it gives CASRLKGEQYF. The chain joins TRBV2 to TRBJ2-7, with D uncertain. Trimming stripped 6 bases from V and 6 bases from J, with 9 bases between. The CDR3 spans 11 residues. Germline CDR1 SNHLY, CDR2 FYNNEI.

The rearrangement uses TRBV7-9 and TRBJ1-2; D not resolved. This CDR3 is built from 14 residues. In germline, CDR1 is SEHNR, CDR2 FQNEAQ (reference sequence). Trimming took 1 base from V and 4 from J, leaving 10 bases between them. This CDR3 is CASSLDGGGYGYTF. In nucleotides, the CDR3 is TGTGCCAGCAGCTTAGATGGAGGCGGCTATGGCTACACCTTC.

The J gene is TRBJ1-5, the V gene TRBV19; weak D call: TRBD1 (5 bases). Germline V gives CDR1 LNHDA, CDR2 SQIVND (reference sequence). The CDR3 consists of 14 residues. The V end was cut by 9 bases, the J end by 0 bases, with 12 bases between. The DNA of the CDR3 is TGTGCCAGCGTACAGGCCCGTAGCAATCAGCCCCAGCATTTT. It translates to CASVQARSNQPQHF.